These T cell receptor beta chains were read from a single sample in a study of T cells in Graves' hyperthyroidism and ophthalmopathy. TCRdb re-analysed the multiplex PCR reads in MiXCR, keeping a single row per CDR3 protein. Counted here are about 740,000 distinct CDR3 sequences, approximately 14% occurring once; the ten biggest clones make up roughly a tenth. The sequenced sample consisted of blood. The receptors originated from a woman younger than 30 with Graves' hyperthyroidism. CDR3s include the opening cysteine and the closing phenylalanine or tryptophan. D genes are given only for firm matches. The listing skips clone size in some rows; elsewhere it reads once, few, many or a size class.

v_gene,abundance,j_gene,d_gene,CDR3aa,CDR3nt
TRBV6-1,.,TRBJ1-3,.,CATMGLGNTIYF,TGTGCCACCATGGGACTTGGAAACACCATATATTTT
TRBV24-1,few,TRBJ2-3,.,CATSDFGGTQYF,TGTGCCACCAGTGATTTCGGGGGAACGCAGTATTTT
TRBV6-1,many,TRBJ2-1,TRBD2,CASSDAGGPHEQFF,TGTGCCAGCAGTGACGCGGGAGGGCCCCATGAGCAGTTCTTC
TRBV29-1,few,TRBJ2-5,TRBD1,CSAGQGTAKETQYF,TGCAGCGCTGGACAGGGGACTGCCAAAGAGACCCAGTACTTC
TRBV7-9,many,TRBJ2-5,.,CASSPSPVKGRGETQYF,TGTGCCAGCAGCCCCTCCCCCGTGAAGGGGAGAGGAGAGACCCAGTACTTC
TRBV4-1,.,TRBJ2-2,.,CASARGQGANTGELFF,TGCGCCAGCGCCCGAGGGCAGGGTGCGAACACCGGGGAGCTGTTTTTT
TRBV27,few,TRBJ2-7,TRBD2,CASRGLAGGGEQYF,TGTGCCAGCAGGGGTCTGGCGGGAGGGGGGGAGCAGTACTTC
TRBV6-1,.,TRBJ2-7,TRBD1,CASSKQGAIPEQYF,TGTGCCAGCAGCAAACAGGGGGCCATTCCGGAGCAGTACTTC
TRBV6-1,many,TRBJ1-1,.,CASRATGSAAFF,TGTGCCAGCAGAGCTACAGGATCGGCGGCTTTCTTT
TRBV6-2/TRBV6-3,few,TRBJ2-3,.,CASTRLGTDTQYF,TGTGCCAGCACCAGGCTTGGCACAGATACGCAGTATTTT
TRBV9,.,TRBJ1-2,.,CASSPVVQAKGYTF,TGTGCCAGCAGCCCAGTCGTCCAGGCCAAGGGCTACACCTTC
TRBV30,many,TRBJ1-2,.,CAWSVLTYGYTF,TGTGCCTGGAGTGTACTAACGTATGGCTACACCTTC
TRBV6-1,few,TRBJ1-2,.,CASSAQGSNYGYTF,TGTGCCAGCAGTGCTCAGGGGTCAAACTATGGCTACACCTTC
TRBV12-3/TRBV12-4,.,TRBJ2-7,.,CASSLWDYEQYF,TGTGCCAGCAGTCTCTGGGACTACGAGCAGTACTTC
TRBV11-1,many,TRBJ2-3,.,CASSFSGRNTDTQYF,TGTGCCAGCAGCTTCAGCGGGCGTAACACAGATACGCAGTATTTT
TRBV6-2/TRBV6-3,.,TRBJ2-2,.,CASRTDPAPSGGELFF,TGTGCCAGCAGAACCGACCCAGCACCGTCGGGCGGGGAGCTGTTTTTT
TRBV20-1,few,TRBJ2-7,TRBD2,CSALTSGPYYEQYF,TGCAGTGCCCTCACTAGCGGGCCTTACTACGAGCAGTACTTC
TRBV6-1,few,TRBJ1-5,.,CASSEIYQPQHF,TGTGCCAGCAGTGAAATTTATCAGCCCCAGCATTTT
TRBV15,few,TRBJ2-2,.,CATSRGARTGELFF,TGTGCCACCAGCAGAGGAGCCCGAACCGGGGAGCTGTTTTTT
TRBV30,.,TRBJ1-3,TRBD1,CAWRGQAVPTSGNTIYF,TGTGCCTGGAGAGGACAGGCGGTCCCGACGTCTGGAAACACCATATATTTT
TRBV7-2,many,TRBJ2-7,.,CASSLVSTSYEQYF,TGTGCCAGCAGCTTAGTGTCCACCTCCTACGAGCAGTACTTC
TRBV6-2/TRBV6-3,.,TRBJ1-2,.,CASSDVVGRNYGYTF,TGTGCCAGCAGTGACGTCGTGGGCAGGAACTATGGCTACACCTTC
TRBV14,few,TRBJ2-7,TRBD2,CASSPRPSAGGHEQYF,TGTGCCAGCAGCCCCCGCCCTTCAGCGGGAGGGCACGAGCAGTACTTC
TRBV28,many,TRBJ2-1,.,CASSYTGAWGSPYNEQFF,TGTGCCAGCAGTTATACAGGAGCCTGGGGGAGCCCCTACAATGAGCAGTTCTTC
TRBV3-1,many,TRBJ1-1,.,CASSNKISGRRGSEAFF,TGTGCCAGCAGCAACAAGATATCAGGAAGGCGGGGCTCTGAAGCTTTCTTT
TRBV7-3,many,TRBJ1-5,.,CASSLNGGGVGNQPQHF,TGTGCCAGCAGCTTAAATGGCGGCGGGGTTGGCAATCAGCCCCAGCATTTT
TRBV18,many,TRBJ1-5,.,CASSPTVTGPQHF,TGTGCCAGCTCACCTACAGTAACCGGGCCCCAGCATTTT
TRBV7-9,.,TRBJ2-2,.,CASRLADTGELFF,TGTGCCAGCAGGCTAGCAGACACCGGGGAGCTGTTTTTT
TRBV7-8,many,TRBJ2-7,TRBD2,CASSLAYQGRRDSGSAYEQYF,TGTGCCAGCAGCTTAGCGTACCAAGGGCGGCGCGACAGCGGGAGTGCTTACGAGCAGTACTTC
TRBV20-1,.,TRBJ1-3,TRBD1,CSAGQASGNTIYF,TGCAGTGCTGGACAGGCGAGTGGAAACACCATATATTTT
TRBV2,few,TRBJ1-2,.,CASSEEQPYGYTF,TGTGCCAGCAGTGAAGAACAGCCCTATGGCTACACCTTC
TRBV28,many,TRBJ2-7,TRBD1,CASSPGTGVGEQYF,TGTGCCAGCAGCCCCGGGACAGGGGTCGGCGAGCAGTACTTC
TRBV20-1,few,TRBJ2-7,TRBD2,CSAREEAASGSTSYEQYF,TGCAGTGCTAGAGAAGAGGCGGCTAGCGGGTCAACTTCCTACGAGCAGTACTTC
TRBV28,many,TRBJ2-2,TRBD1,CASSDPGQGTGELFF,TGTGCCAGCAGCGATCCGGGACAGGGTACCGGGGAGCTGTTTTTT
TRBV28,few,TRBJ2-2,TRBD2,CASSLIQLAGLTGELFF,TGTGCCAGCAGTTTAATTCAGTTAGCGGGACTCACCGGGGAGCTGTTTTTT
TRBV7-9,few,TRBJ2-7,.,CASSYETQPYEQYF,TGTGCCAGCAGCTACGAGACACAACCCTACGAGCAGTACTTC